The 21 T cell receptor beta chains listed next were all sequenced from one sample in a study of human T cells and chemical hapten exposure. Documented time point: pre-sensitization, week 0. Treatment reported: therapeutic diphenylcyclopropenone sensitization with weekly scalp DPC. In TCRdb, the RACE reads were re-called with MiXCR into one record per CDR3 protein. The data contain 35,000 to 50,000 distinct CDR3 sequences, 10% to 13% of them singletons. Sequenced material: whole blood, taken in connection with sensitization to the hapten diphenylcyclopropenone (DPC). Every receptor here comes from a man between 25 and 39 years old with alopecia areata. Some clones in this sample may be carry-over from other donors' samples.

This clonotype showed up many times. CDR3 sequence: CASSVTMRSYEQYV. In nucleotides, the CDR3 is TGTGCCAGCAGCGTCACCATGCGTTCCTACGAGCAGTACGTC. This chain links TRBV7-3 with TRBJ2-7; D is uncertain. With 5 bases removed from V and 1 base from J, the gap between germline ends came to 12 bases. CDR3 length: 14 amino acids. The germline V gene has CDR1 SGHTA and CDR2 FQGTGA.

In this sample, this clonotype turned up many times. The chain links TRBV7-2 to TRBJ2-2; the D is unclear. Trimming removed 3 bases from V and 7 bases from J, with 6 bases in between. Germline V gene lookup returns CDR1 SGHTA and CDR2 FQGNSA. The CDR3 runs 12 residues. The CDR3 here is CASSFRGGELFF. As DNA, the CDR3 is TGTGCCAGCAGCTTCCGCGGCGGGGAGCTGTTTTTT.

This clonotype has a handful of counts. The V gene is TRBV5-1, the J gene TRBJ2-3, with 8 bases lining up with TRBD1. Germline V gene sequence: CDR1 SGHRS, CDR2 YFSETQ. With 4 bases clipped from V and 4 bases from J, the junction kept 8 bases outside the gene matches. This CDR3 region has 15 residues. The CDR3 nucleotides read TGCGCCAGCAGCATACGGACAGGGTCGGCAGATACGCAGTATTTT. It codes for CASSIRTGSADTQYF.

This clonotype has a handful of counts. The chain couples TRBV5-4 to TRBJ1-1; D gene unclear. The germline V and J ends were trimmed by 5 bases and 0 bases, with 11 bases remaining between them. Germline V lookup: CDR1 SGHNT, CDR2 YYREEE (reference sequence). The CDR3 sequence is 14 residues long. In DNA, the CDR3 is TGTGCCAGCAGTCCCACGACGGTGAACACTGAAGCTTTCTTT. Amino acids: CASSPTTVNTEAFF.

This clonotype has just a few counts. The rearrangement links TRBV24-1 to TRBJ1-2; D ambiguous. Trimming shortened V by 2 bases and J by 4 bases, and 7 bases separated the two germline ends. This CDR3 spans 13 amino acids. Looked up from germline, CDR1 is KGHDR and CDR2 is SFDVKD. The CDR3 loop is CATSDSNAYGYTF. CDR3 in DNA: TGTGCCACCAGTGATTCAAACGCCTATGGCTACACCTTC.

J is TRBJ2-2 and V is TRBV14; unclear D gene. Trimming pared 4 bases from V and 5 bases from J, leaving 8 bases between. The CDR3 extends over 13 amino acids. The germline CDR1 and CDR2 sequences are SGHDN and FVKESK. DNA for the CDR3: TGTGCCAGCAGCCGAAAGATGACCGGGGAGCTGTTTTTT. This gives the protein CASSRKMTGELFF.

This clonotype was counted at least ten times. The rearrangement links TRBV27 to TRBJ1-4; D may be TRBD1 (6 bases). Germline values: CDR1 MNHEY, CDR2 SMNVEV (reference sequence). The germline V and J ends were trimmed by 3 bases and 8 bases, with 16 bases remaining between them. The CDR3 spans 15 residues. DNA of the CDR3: TGTGCCAGCAGTTTGACAGGACCCATAAGAGAAAAACTGTTTTTT. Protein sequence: CASSLTGPIREKLFF.

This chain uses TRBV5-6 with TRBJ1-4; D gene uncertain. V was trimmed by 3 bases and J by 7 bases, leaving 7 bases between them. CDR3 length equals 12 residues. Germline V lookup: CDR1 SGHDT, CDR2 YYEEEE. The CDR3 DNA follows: TGTGCCAGCAGCTCTACGGCTGAAAAACTGTTTTTT. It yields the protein CASSSTAEKLFF.

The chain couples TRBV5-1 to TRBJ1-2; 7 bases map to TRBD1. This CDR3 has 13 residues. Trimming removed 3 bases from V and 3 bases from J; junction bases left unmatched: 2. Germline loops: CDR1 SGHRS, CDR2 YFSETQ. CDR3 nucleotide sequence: TGCGCCAGCAGCTCCGGGACAGACTATGGCTACACCTTC. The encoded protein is CASSSGTDYGYTF.

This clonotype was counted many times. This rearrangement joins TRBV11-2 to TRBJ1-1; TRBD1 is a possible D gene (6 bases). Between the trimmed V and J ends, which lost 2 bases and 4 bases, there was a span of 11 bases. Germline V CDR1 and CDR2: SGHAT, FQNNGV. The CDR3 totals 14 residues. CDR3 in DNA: TGTGCCAGCAGCTTAATCCTAGGGGGCACTGAAGCTTTCTTT. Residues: CASSLILGGTEAFF.

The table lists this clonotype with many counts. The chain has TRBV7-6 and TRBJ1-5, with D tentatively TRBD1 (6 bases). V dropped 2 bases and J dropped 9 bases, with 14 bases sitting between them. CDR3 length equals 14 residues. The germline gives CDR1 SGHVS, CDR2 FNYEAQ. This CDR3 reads CASSLRDTSSPQHF. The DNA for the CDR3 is TGTGCCAGCAGCTTAAGGGACACTTCTTCGCCCCAGCATTTT.

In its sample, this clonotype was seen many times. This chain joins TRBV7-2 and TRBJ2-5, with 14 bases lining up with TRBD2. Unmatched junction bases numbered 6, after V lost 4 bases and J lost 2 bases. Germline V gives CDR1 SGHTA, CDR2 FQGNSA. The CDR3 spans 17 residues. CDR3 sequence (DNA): TGTGCCAGCAGCTCGGGACTAGCGGGGGTAGGGCAAGAGACCCAGTACTTC. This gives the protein CASSSGLAGVGQETQYF.

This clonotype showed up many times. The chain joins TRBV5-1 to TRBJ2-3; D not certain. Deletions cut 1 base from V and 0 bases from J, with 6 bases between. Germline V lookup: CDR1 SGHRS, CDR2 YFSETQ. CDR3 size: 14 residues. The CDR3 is CASSLPSSTDTQYF. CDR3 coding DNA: TGCGCCAGCAGCTTGCCTTCTAGCACAGATACGCAGTATTTT. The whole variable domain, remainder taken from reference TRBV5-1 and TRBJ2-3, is KAGVTQTPRYLIKTRGQQVTLSCSPISGHRSVSWYQQTPGQGLQFLFEYFSETQRNKGNFPGRFSGRQFSNSRSEMNVSTLELGDSALYLCASSLPSSTDTQYFGPGTRLTVL.

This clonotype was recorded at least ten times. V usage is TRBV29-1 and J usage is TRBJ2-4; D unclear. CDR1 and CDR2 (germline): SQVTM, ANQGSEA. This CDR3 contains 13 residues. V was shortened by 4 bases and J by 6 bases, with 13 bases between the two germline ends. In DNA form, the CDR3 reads TGCAGCGTTGCCGGCAGCGTGGGAAACATTCAGTACTTC. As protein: CSVAGSVGNIQYF.

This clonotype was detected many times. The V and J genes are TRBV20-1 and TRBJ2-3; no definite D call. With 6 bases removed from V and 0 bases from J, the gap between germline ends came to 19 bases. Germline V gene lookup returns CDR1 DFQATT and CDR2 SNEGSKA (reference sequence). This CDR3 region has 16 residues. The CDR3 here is CSALNRPPASTDTQYF. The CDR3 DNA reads TGCAGTGCCCTTAATCGCCCCCCCGCTAGCACAGATACGCAGTATTTT.

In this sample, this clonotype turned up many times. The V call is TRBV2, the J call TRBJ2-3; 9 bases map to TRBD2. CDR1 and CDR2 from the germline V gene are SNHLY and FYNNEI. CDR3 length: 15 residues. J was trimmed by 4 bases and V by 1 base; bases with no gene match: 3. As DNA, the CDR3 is TGTGCCAGCAGTGAAGATCTAGCGGGGCCAGATACGCAGTATTTT. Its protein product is CASSEDLAGPDTQYF.

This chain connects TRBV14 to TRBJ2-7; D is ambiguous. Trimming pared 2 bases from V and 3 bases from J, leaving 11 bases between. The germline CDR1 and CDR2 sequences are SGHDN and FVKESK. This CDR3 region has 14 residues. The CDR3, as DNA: TGTGCCAGCAGCCAAAAGGCCGGATTCTACGAGCAGTACTTC. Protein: CASSQKAGFYEQYF.

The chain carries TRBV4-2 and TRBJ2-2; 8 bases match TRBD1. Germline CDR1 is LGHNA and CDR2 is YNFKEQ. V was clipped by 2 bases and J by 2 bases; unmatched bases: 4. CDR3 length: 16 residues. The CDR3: CASSQTQGANTGELFF. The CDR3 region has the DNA TGTGCCAGCAGCCAAACTCAGGGGGCCAACACCGGGGAGCTGTTTTTT.

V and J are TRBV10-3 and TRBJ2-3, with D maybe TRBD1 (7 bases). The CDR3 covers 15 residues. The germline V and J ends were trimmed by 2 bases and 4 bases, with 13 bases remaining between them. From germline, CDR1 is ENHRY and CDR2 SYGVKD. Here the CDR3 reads CAISEPRGEADTQYF. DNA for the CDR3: TGTGCCATCAGTGAGCCCAGGGGGGAGGCAGATACGCAGTATTTT.

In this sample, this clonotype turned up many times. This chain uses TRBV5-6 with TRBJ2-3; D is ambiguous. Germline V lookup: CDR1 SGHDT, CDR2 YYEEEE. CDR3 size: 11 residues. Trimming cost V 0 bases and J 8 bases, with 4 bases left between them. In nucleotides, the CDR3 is TGTGCCAGCAGCTTGGACCGTACGCAGTATTTT. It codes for CASSLDRTQYF.

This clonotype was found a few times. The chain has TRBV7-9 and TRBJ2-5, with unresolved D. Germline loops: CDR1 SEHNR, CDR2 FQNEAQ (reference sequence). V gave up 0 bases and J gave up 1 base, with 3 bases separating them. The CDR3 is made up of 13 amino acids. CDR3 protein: CASSLAVQETQYF. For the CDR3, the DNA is TGTGCCAGCAGCTTAGCAGTCCAAGAGACCCAGTACTTC.